Following are 15 T cell receptor beta chains from one sample sequenced in a study of cytomegalovirus exposure and HLA in healthy donors. The PCR had 60 Vbeta and 13 Jbeta primers. Measured with immunoSEQ multiplex PCR; TCRdb has only the in-frame clones, and not every one. The sample consists of more than 60,000 clones, 65% to 80% of them appearing once. Input material: PBMCs. The receptors originated from a woman in her 30s in good health and CMV-seronegative.

The chain recombines TRBV30 with TRBJ1-1; D perhaps matches TRBD1 (6 bases). The CDR3 consists of 11 residues. Germline V gene lookup returns CDR1 GTSNPN and CDR2 SVGIG (reference sequence). The V and J ends lost 1 base and 9 bases respectively, with 9 bases between them. The CDR3 DNA sequence: TGTGCCTGGAGTGCGGGGGGGCAAGCTTTCTTT. Its protein is CAWSAGGQAFF.

The V and J genes are TRBV29-1 and TRBJ1-1, with 8 bases that match TRBD1. The CDR3 has 11 residues. Germline V lookup: CDR1 SQVTM, CDR2 ANQGSEA. Trimming took 6 bases from V and 9 from J; bases not matched to a gene: 6. CDR3 residues: CSVDGQGQAFF. CDR3 DNA: TGCAGCGTCGACGGACAGGGACAAGCTTTCTTT.

This chain joins TRBV30 and TRBJ1-5, with D perhaps matching TRBD1 (6 bases). CDR3 length equals 14 residues. Germline CDR1 reads GTSNPN; CDR2 reads SVGIG (reference sequence). V was shortened by 6 bases and J by 7 bases, with 19 bases between the two germline ends. In nucleotides, the CDR3 is TGTGCCTGCAGCTTGGATGCGGGGGGCCAGCCCCAGCATTTT. Protein sequence: CACSLDAGGQPQHF.

The chain couples TRBV30 to TRBJ1-4; 7 bases map to TRBD1. The CDR3 is 13 residues long. Germline CDR1 GTSNPN, CDR2 SVGIG (reference sequence). Unmatched junction bases numbered 7, after V lost 5 bases and J lost 7 bases. The CDR3 DNA follows: TGTGCCTGGGAGGGGGCGCAACCTGAAAAACTGTTTTTT. This translates into CAWEGAQPEKLFF.

V and J are TRBV5-6 and TRBJ1-2; D possibly corresponds to TRBD1 (6 bases). Between the trimmed V and J ends, which lost 0 bases and 2 bases, there was a span of 14 bases. Germline V gives CDR1 SGHDT, CDR2 YYEEEE. The CDR3 is 16 amino acids. In DNA form, the CDR3 reads TGTGCCAGCAGCTTGGAAACAGGGCGCTCCAACTATGGCTACACCTTC. This codes for CASSLETGRSNYGYTF.

The CDR3 nucleotides are TGTGCCAGCAGCTTCCGGGGGGCCTATGGCTACACCTTC. This sequence encodes CASSFRGAYGYTF. V and J are TRBV13 and TRBJ1-2; D might be TRBD1 (6 bases). This CDR3 has 13 amino acids. Looked up from germline, CDR1 is PRHDT and CDR2 is FYEKMQ (reference sequence). Trimming removed 3 bases at V and 4 bases at J, with 9 bases between. Drawing the rest from reference TRBV13 and TRBJ1-2, the complete variable domain is AAGVIQSPRHLIKEKRETATLKCYPIPRHDTVYWYQQGPGQDPQFLISFYEKMQSDKGSIPDRFSAQQFSDYHSELNMSSLELGDSALYFCASSFRGAYGYTFGSGTRLTVV.

The rearrangement uses TRBV30 and TRBJ1-1, with a possible D match to TRBD1 (5 bases). Deletions cut 2 bases from V and 0 bases from J, with 7 bases between. The germline V gene has CDR1 GTSNPN and CDR2 SVGIG (reference sequence). CDR3 length: 13 amino acids. The CDR3 sequence: CAWSSGVNTEAFF. The DNA for the CDR3 is TGTGCCTGGAGTTCGGGGGTGAACACTGAAGCTTTCTTT.

This sequence joins TRBV10-3 and TRBJ2-5; 9 bases agree with TRBD1. This CDR3 is built from 15 residues. The germline gives CDR1 ENHRY, CDR2 SYGVKD. With 4 bases clipped from V and 1 base from J, the junction kept 4 bases outside the gene matches. CDR3 in DNA: TGTGCCATCAGTGGACGGACAGGGGTCCAAGAGACCCAGTACTTC. Protein product: CAISGRTGVQETQYF.

The V and J genes are TRBV19 and TRBJ2-3, with 7 nucleotides matching TRBD1. This CDR3 contains 15 residues. The germline V gene encodes CDR1 LNHDA and CDR2 SQIVND (reference sequence). V lost 3 bases to trimming and J lost 3 bases; unmatched junction nucleotides: 6. CDR3 coding DNA: TGTGCCAGTAGTATTTCGGGACAGCTAACAGATACGCAGTATTTT. Encoded protein: CASSISGQLTDTQYF.

In its sample, this clone was seen a few times. CDR3 in DNA: TGTGCCAGCAGCTTAGGCGGGGGGGCCCGGAATACGCAGTATTTT. This encodes CASSLGGGARNTQYF. This chain joins TRBV11-2 and TRBJ2-3; 9 bases fit TRBD2. V lost 1 base, J lost 7 bases, and 6 bases stayed unmatched. The germline V gene has CDR1 SGHAT and CDR2 FQNNGV. This CDR3 is 15 amino acids long.

This clone has just a few counts. The rearrangement links TRBV6-1 to TRBJ2-7, with TRBD1 matching 9 bases. Trimming at V came to 7 bases and at J to 7 bases, leaving 14 bases not matched to a gene. Germline V CDR1 and CDR2: MNHNS, SASEGT. CDR3 length: 15 residues. The CDR3 sequence: CASIRTGTGSAEQYV. The CDR3 DNA is TGTGCCAGCATCAGAACCGGGACAGGGTCTGCGGAGCAGTACGTC.

The chain is built from TRBV5-1 and TRBJ2-2; tentative D call: TRBD1 (5 bases). Trimming left V 4 bases short and J 7 bases short, with 11 bases between. The CDR3 spans 13 residues. Germline CDR1 SGHRS, CDR2 YFSETQ. The CDR3 bases are TGCGCCAGCAGCCCAAGGGGTGTCGGGGAGCTGTTTTTT. It codes for CASSPRGVGELFF.

This chain joins TRBV9 and TRBJ2-3; TRBD2 might be the D (7 bases). Germline V gene sequence: CDR1 SGDLS, CDR2 YYNGEE. The CDR3 is 14 residues long. The ends were cut back, 1 base at V and 8 bases at J, with 14 bases in the middle. The CDR3 loop is CASSVKGEGRTQYF. CDR3 coding DNA: TGTGCCAGCAGCGTAAAGGGGGAGGGGCGTACGCAGTATTTT.

The chain uses TRBV6-6 and TRBJ1-1; a weak D match, TRBD1 (6 bases). Trimming removed 6 bases from V and 7 bases from J, with 21 bases in between. Germline V gene lookup returns CDR1 MNHNY and CDR2 SVGAGI (reference sequence). The length of the CDR3 is 15 residues. The CDR3, as DNA: TGTGCCAGCAGATCCGGGCTCAGGGGAGAGGTTGAAGCTTTCTTT. This encodes CASRSGLRGEVEAFF.

The chain combines TRBV4-1 with TRBJ2-1, with 9 positions matching TRBD1. The CDR3 sequence is 15 residues long. J was trimmed by 7 bases and V by 4 bases; bases with no gene match: 8. CDR1 is MGHRA, CDR2 YSYEKL, per germline. The CDR3 nucleotides are TGCGCCAGCAGCCCTCAGGACAGGGGAGGTAATGAGCAGTTCTTC. Amino acid sequence: CASSPQDRGGNEQFF.